The next 29 T cell receptor beta chains were all read from a single sample in a study of blood T cell repertoires in COVID-19. Assay used: immunoSEQ multiplex PCR; TCRdb lists only in-frame clones, some missing. Of some 220,000 clones in the sample, more than 75% were seen once. The source material was peripheral blood. These receptor sequences come from a woman in her sixties or seventies with COVID-19, enrolled during active disease.

The chain joins TRBV19 to TRBJ1-2, with D possibly matching TRBD1 (6 bases). CDR3 length: 13 residues. Germline V gives CDR1 LNHDA, CDR2 SQIVND (reference sequence). The V end was cut by 2 bases, the J end by 4 bases, with 8 bases between. CDR3 DNA: TGTGCCAGTAGTATACAGGGGTTCTATGGCTACACCTTC. Amino acid sequence: CASSIQGFYGYTF.

The rearrangement joins TRBV25-1 to TRBJ2-3; TRBD1 might be the D (5 bases). Trimming shortened V by 5 bases and J by 6 bases, and 12 bases separated the two germline ends. CDR1 MGHDK and CDR2 SYGVNS come from the germline V gene. This CDR3 has 13 residues. CDR3 sequence: CASSLGSGDTQYF. The CDR3 bases are TGTGCCAGCAGTTTGGGTTCAGGGGATACGCAGTATTTT.

The V and J genes are TRBV27 and TRBJ1-1; 7 bases agree with TRBD1. Germline V lookup: CDR1 MNHEY, CDR2 SMNVEV (reference sequence). The CDR3 contains 13 residues. V was clipped by 3 bases and J by 4 bases; unmatched bases: 2. The DNA for the CDR3 is TGTGCCAGCAGTTTTTACAGGGGCACTGAAGCTTTCTTT. Translating it yields CASSFYRGTEAFF.

The chain combines TRBV18 with TRBJ2-7, with 8 nucleotides matching TRBD2. Germline CDR1 KGHSH, CDR2 LQKENI. The CDR3 contains 15 residues. J gave up 5 bases and V 5 bases, and 11 bases lay outside the gene matches. The CDR3 DNA reads TGTGCCAGCTCAATTGGGGTAGCGGGATCTGACGAGCAGTACTTC. Its translation is CASSIGVAGSDEQYF.

The CDR3: CASGGMYTEAFF. CDR3 sequence (DNA): TGTGCCAGCGGGGGGATGTACACTGAAGCTTTCTTT. The chain has TRBV27 and TRBJ1-1; TRBD1 might be the D (5 bases). This CDR3 contains 12 residues. CDR1 and CDR2 (germline): MNHEY, SMNVEV (reference sequence). The germline V and J ends were trimmed by 8 bases and 3 bases, with 10 bases remaining between them.

Written as DNA, the CDR3 is TGCGCCAGCAGCGCTCTTCTGAACACGCAAGAGACCCAGTACTTC. This gives the protein CASSALLNTQETQYF. The chain joins TRBV5-1 to TRBJ2-5; D uncertain. This CDR3 contains 15 residues. Trimming took 4 bases from V and 2 from J, leaving 15 bases between them. The germline V gene encodes CDR1 SGHRS and CDR2 YFSETQ.

The chain recombines TRBV4-3 with TRBJ1-3; D might be TRBD1 (6 bases). The CDR3 sequence is 18 residues long. Germline CDR1 is LGHNA and CDR2 is YSLEER. Trimming stripped 3 bases from V and 0 bases from J, with 18 bases between. The CDR3 DNA reads TGCGCCAGCAGCCAGGGGGCAGGGGTTCCGACCTCTGGAAACACCATATATTTT. It encodes CASSQGAGVPTSGNTIYF.

V usage is TRBV7-2 and J usage is TRBJ2-2; no reliable D call. This CDR3 is 13 amino acids long. From germline, CDR1 is SGHTA and CDR2 FQGNSA. With 5 bases removed from V and 6 bases from J, the gap between germline ends came to 10 bases. The CDR3 loop reads CASSLQRPGELFF. The CDR3 nucleotides read TGTGCCAGCAGCCTTCAGAGGCCCGGGGAGCTGTTTTTT.

The chain uses TRBV5-8 and TRBJ2-7; TRBD1 matches at 10 bases. Per germline, CDR1 SGHTS and CDR2 YDEGEE. The CDR3 length is 15 residues. With 3 bases clipped from V and 2 bases from J, the junction kept 5 bases outside the gene matches. The CDR3 sequence is CASSSTGTGAYEQYF. The CDR3 DNA reads as TGTGCCAGCAGCTCCACCGGGACAGGGGCCTACGAGCAGTACTTC.

The CDR3 DNA reads as TGTGCCAGCAGCTTAGGACCAACGGCGGCCTACGAGCAGTACTTC. Translation: CASSLGPTAAYEQYF. The rearrangement joins TRBV11-2 to TRBJ2-7; D gene uncertain. Germline loops: CDR1 SGHAT, CDR2 FQNNGV. The CDR3 loop spans 15 amino acids. V was trimmed by 1 base and J by 2 bases, leaving 12 bases between them.

This clone was detected a few times. This rearrangement joins TRBV7-2 to TRBJ1-1; the D gene is possibly TRBD1 (5 bases). V shed 7 bases and J shed 1 base, with 16 bases lying between them. Germline V gene data show CDR1 as SGHTA and CDR2 as FQGNSA. This CDR3 comprises 15 residues. The CDR3 DNA reads as TGTGCCAGCACCGAACAAACAGGCTGGAACACTGAAGCTTTCTTT. Encoded protein: CASTEQTGWNTEAFF.

This clone was seen at least ten times. The chain recombines TRBV7-2 with TRBJ1-2, with D tentatively TRBD1 (5 bases). The CDR3 contains 15 residues. V shed 1 base and J shed 7 bases, with 16 bases lying between them. Germline lookup yields CDR1 SGHTA and CDR2 FQGNSA. The CDR3 region is CASSLGRWQGSGYTF. The DNA for the CDR3 is TGTGCCAGCAGCTTAGGTCGTTGGCAGGGCAGTGGCTACACCTTC.

The chain combines TRBV27 with TRBJ1-2; TRBD1 agrees at 9 bases. This CDR3 spans 17 amino acids. V lost 6 bases to trimming and J lost 4 bases; unmatched junction nucleotides: 15. The germline V gene encodes CDR1 MNHEY and CDR2 SMNVEV (reference sequence). The CDR3 protein is CASSDLIGTGLLYGYTF. CDR3 DNA sequence: TGTGCCAGCAGCGACTTAATTGGGACAGGGCTCCTCTATGGCTACACCTTC.

Only a few counts were recorded for this clone. The chain combines TRBV4-2 with TRBJ1-5; D ambiguous. Germline V gene sequence: CDR1 LGHNA, CDR2 YNFKEQ. The CDR3 length is 17 residues. V was trimmed by 0 bases and J by 0 bases, leaving 12 bases between them. Written as DNA, the CDR3 is TGTGCCAGCAGCCAAGATTTCGGACTAGATAGCAATCAGCCCCAGCATTTT. It translates to CASSQDFGLDSNQPQHF.

This chain connects TRBV28 to TRBJ2-5, with 8 bases matching TRBD1. In germline, CDR1 is MDHEN, CDR2 SYDVKM. Trimming removed 7 bases from V and 3 bases from J; junction bases left unmatched: 4. This CDR3 has 13 amino acids. The CDR3 protein is CASTPGQEETQYF. As DNA, the CDR3 is TGTGCCAGCACCCCGGGACAGGAAGAGACCCAGTACTTC.

The rearrangement uses TRBV19 and TRBJ2-1; tentative D call: TRBD2 (5 bases). The CDR3 loop spans 17 amino acids. The germline V gene encodes CDR1 LNHDA and CDR2 SQIVND (reference sequence). V was trimmed by 5 bases and J by 5 bases, leaving 22 bases between them. For the CDR3, the DNA is TGTGCCAGTAGTCCCCGGGGATCAGTGCATTATAACAATGAGCAGTTCTTC. This translates into CASSPRGSVHYNNEQFF.

CDR3 sequence reads: CASSSSVGTQYF. CDR3 DNA sequence: TGTGCCAGCAGTTCTAGCGTCGGTACGCAGTATTTT. The chain employs TRBV6-5 and TRBJ2-3; D perhaps matches TRBD2 (6 bases). CDR1 is MNHEY and CDR2 is SVGAGI in the germline V gene. The germline V and J ends were trimmed by 4 bases and 8 bases, with 10 bases remaining between them. This CDR3 comprises 12 residues.

The chain couples TRBV7-2 to TRBJ2-2, with D possibly being TRBD2 (5 bases). Germline loops: CDR1 SGHTA, CDR2 FQGNSA. V gave up 1 base and J gave up 1 base, with 10 bases separating them. The CDR3 is 16 amino acids. The DNA of the CDR3 is TGTGCCAGCAGCTTAGGTCGAGCGGAGAACACCGGGGAGCTGTTTTTT. This sequence encodes CASSLGRAENTGELFF.

This clone showed up just once. The J gene is TRBJ1-5, the V gene TRBV19; D remains ambiguous. The length of the CDR3 is 15 residues. Germline loops: CDR1 LNHDA, CDR2 SQIVND (reference sequence). With 7 bases removed from V and 6 bases from J, the gap between germline ends came to 19 bases. The CDR3 DNA reads TGTGCCAGTAACAATCGGGGTGGTCGGGGTCAGCCCCAGCATTTT. It yields the protein CASNNRGGRGQPQHF.

This clone was counted once. The chain uses TRBV5-1 and TRBJ1-3; 10 bases are shared with TRBD1. V lost 4 bases, J lost 4 bases, and 5 bases stayed unmatched. The CDR3 loop spans 15 amino acids. The germline gives CDR1 SGHRS, CDR2 YFSETQ. The DNA for the CDR3 is TGCGCCAGCAGCCGAGACAGGGGGCGAGGAAACACCATATATTTT. It translates to CASSRDRGRGNTIYF.

V usage is TRBV29-1 and J usage is TRBJ1-2, with 8 positions matching TRBD1. Germline CDR1 is SQVTM and CDR2 is ANQGSEA. This CDR3 contains 12 residues. J lost 7 bases, V lost 6 bases, and 7 bases had no gene match. The CDR3 sequence: CSVTLTGGGYTF. The CDR3 bases are TGCAGCGTCACCCTTACAGGGGGTGGCTACACCTTC. Looking up the rest from reference TRBV29-1 and TRBJ1-2 gives the full variable domain: SAVISQKPSRDICQRGTSLTIQCQVDSQVTMMFWYRQQPGQSLTLIATANQGSEATYESGFVIDKFPISRPNLTFSTLTVSNMSPEDSSIYLCSVTLTGGGYTFGSGTRLTVV.

The chain links TRBV6-5 to TRBJ1-2; D remains unclear. There are 15 residues in the CDR3. The germline V and J ends were trimmed by 0 bases and 4 bases, with 12 bases remaining between them. Germline CDR1 MNHEY, CDR2 SVGAGI. CDR3 sequence reads: CASSYSMEGGYGYTF. The CDR3 bases are TGTGCCAGCAGTTACTCGATGGAGGGAGGCTATGGCTACACCTTC.

The rearrangement uses TRBV19 and TRBJ1-4; 8 bases fit TRBD1. The CDR3 sequence is 11 residues long. J gave up 8 bases and V 8 bases, and 1 base lay outside the gene matches. Germline values: CDR1 LNHDA, CDR2 SQIVND (reference sequence). The CDR3 protein is CASRQGEKLFF. For the CDR3, the DNA is TGTGCCAGTCGACAGGGGGAAAAACTGTTTTTT. Together with reference TRBV19 and TRBJ1-4, the CDR3 gives the full variable domain: DGGITQSPKYLFRKEGQNVTLSCEQNLNHDAMYWYRQDPGQGLRLIYYSQIVNDFQKGDIAEGYSVSREKKESFPLTVTSAQKNPTAFYLCASRQGEKLFFGSGTQLSVL.

V gene TRBV7-8 combines with J gene TRBJ2-1, with 9 bases matching TRBD2. CDR3 length: 18 amino acids. Trimming cost V 3 bases and J 3 bases; bases outside gene matches: 12. Germline V gene lookup returns CDR1 SGHVS and CDR2 FQNEAQ. The CDR3 here is CASSFVEGGAGGYNEQFF. The CDR3 nucleotides read TGTGCCAGCAGCTTCGTGGAAGGAGGAGCGGGAGGCTACAATGAGCAGTTCTTC. The full variable domain, completed using reference TRBV7-8 and TRBJ2-1, is GAGVSQSPRYKVAKRGQDVALRCDPISGHVSLFWYQQALGQGPEFLTYFQNEAQLDKSGLPSDRFFAERPEGSVSTLKIQRTQQEDSAVYLCASSFVEGGAGGYNEQFFGPGTRLTVL.

The genes are TRBV7-3 and TRBJ2-1; a possible D gene is TRBD2 (6 bases). Trimming removed 5 bases at V and 0 bases at J, with 17 bases between. The CDR3 contains 17 residues. Per germline, CDR1 SGHTA and CDR2 FQGTGA. The DNA of the CDR3 is TGTGCCAGCAGCCCCGGGGGAGCCCGGAGCTCCTACAATGAGCAGTTCTTC. It translates to CASSPGGARSSYNEQFF.

The rearrangement joins TRBV30 to TRBJ2-6; D perhaps matches TRBD1 (6 bases). Germline V gives CDR1 GTSNPN, CDR2 SVGIG (reference sequence). V was pared by 4 bases and J by 2 bases, with 12 bases between. This CDR3 spans 15 amino acids. CDR3 bases: TGTGCCTGGAACTTACAGGGAACTGGGGCCAACGTCCTGACTTTC. Its protein product is CAWNLQGTGANVLTF.

The V and J genes are TRBV30 and TRBJ1-6; D is unclear. There are 15 residues in the CDR3. Trimming took 3 bases from V and 5 from J, leaving 14 bases between them. Per the germline V gene, CDR1 is GTSNPN and CDR2 is SVGIG (reference sequence). The CDR3 sequence is CAWRRTVDNNSPLHF. For the CDR3, the DNA is TGTGCCTGGAGGAGAACAGTTGATAATAATTCACCCCTCCACTTT.

This clone was observed a few times. This chain uses TRBV5-4 with TRBJ2-2, with TRBD2 matching over 10 bases. CDR3 length: 17 residues. CDR1 and CDR2 (germline): SGHNT, YYREEE (reference sequence). Unmatched junction bases numbered 7, after V lost 5 bases and J lost 0 bases. CDR3 DNA: TGTGCCAGCAGTTCCGGGACTAGCGCGGCGAACACCGGGGAGCTGTTTTTT. As protein: CASSSGTSAANTGELFF.

The CDR3 protein is CASSISLNRDQETQYF. In nucleotides, the CDR3 is TGTGCCAGTAGTATTTCCCTGAACAGGGACCAAGAGACCCAGTACTTC. The J gene is TRBJ2-5, the V gene TRBV19; D might be TRBD1 (6 bases). This CDR3 is 16 amino acids long. V gave up 3 bases and J gave up 0 bases, with 14 bases separating them. Germline V lookup: CDR1 LNHDA, CDR2 SQIVND (reference sequence). The entire variable domain, with the rest obtained from reference TRBV19 and TRBJ2-5, is as follows: DGGITQSPKYLFRKEGQNVTLSCEQNLNHDAMYWYRQDPGQGLRLIYYSQIVNDFQKGDIAEGYSVSREKKESFPLTVTSAQKNPTAFYLCASSISLNRDQETQYFGPGTRLLVL.